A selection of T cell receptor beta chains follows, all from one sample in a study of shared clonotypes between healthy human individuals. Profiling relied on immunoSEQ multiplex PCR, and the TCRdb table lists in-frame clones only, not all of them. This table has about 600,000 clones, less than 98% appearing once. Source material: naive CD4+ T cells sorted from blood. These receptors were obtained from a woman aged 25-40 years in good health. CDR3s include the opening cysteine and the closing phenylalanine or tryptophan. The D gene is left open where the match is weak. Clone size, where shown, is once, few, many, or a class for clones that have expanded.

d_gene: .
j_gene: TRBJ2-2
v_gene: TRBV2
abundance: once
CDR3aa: CATLGGGGTGELFF
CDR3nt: TGTGCCACCCTGGGAGGGGGTGGGACCGGGGAGCTGTTTTTT

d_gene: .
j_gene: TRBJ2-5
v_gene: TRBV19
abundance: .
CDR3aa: CASSRTSPPTQYF
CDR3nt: TGTGCCAGTAGTAGGACAAGCCCCCCGACCCAGTACTTC

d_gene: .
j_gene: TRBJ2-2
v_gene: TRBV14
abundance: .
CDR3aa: CASSRRTLPYAGELFF
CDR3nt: TGTGCCAGCAGCCGAAGAACCCTTCCTTACGCCGGGGAGCTGTTTTTT

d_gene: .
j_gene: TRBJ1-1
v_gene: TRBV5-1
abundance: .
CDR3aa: CASSFSGNTEAFF
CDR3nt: TGCGCCAGCAGCTTTTCGGGGAACACTGAAGCTTTCTTT

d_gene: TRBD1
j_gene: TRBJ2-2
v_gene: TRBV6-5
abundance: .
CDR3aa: CASSYWDRKTGELFF
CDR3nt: TGTGCCAGCAGTTACTGGGACAGAAAGACCGGGGAGCTGTTTTTT

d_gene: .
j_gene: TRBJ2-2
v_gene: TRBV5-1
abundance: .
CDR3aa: CASRSLVARAGELFF
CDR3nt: TGCGCCAGCCGATCCTTGGTAGCTAGAGCCGGGGAGCTGTTTTTT

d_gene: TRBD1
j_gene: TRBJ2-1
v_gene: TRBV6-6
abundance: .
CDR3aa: CASSYLGQGGYDEQFF
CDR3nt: TGTGCCAGCAGTTACTTGGGACAGGGGGGATACGATGAGCAGTTCTTC

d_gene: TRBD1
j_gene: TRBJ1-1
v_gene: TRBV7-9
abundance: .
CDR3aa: CASSPGQTEAFF
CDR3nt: TGTGCCAGCAGCCCGGGACAGACTGAAGCTTTCTTT

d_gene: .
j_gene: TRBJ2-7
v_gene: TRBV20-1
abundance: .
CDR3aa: CSARVGVEQYF
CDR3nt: TGCAGTGCTAGAGTCGGGGTCGAGCAGTACTTC

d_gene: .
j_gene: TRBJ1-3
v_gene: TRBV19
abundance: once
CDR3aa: CASRQDPGSGNTIYF
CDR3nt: TGTGCCAGTAGGCAAGATCCAGGCTCTGGAAACACCATATATTTT

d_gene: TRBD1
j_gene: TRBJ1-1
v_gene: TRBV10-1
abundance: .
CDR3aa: CASSEGTGNTEAFF
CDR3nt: TGCGCCAGCAGTGAGGGGACAGGAAACACTGAAGCTTTCTTT

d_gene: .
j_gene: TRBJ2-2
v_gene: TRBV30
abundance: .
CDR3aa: CAWSAPVNTNTGELFF
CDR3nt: TGTGCCTGGAGCGCCCCAGTTAATACGAACACCGGGGAGCTGTTTTTT

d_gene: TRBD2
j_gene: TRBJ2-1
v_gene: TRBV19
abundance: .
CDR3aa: CASSPGLAGRGWNEQFF
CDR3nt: TGTGCCAGTAGCCCTGGACTAGCGGGGAGGGGATGGAATGAGCAGTTCTTC

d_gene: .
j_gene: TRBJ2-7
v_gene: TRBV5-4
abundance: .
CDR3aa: CASSSAVAYEQYF
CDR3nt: TGTGCCAGCAGCTCGGCGGTCGCCTACGAGCAGTACTTC

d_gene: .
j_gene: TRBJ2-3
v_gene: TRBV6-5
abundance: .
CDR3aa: CASSYLPPPETDTQYF
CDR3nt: TGTGCCAGCAGTTACCTCCCGCCTCCCGAGACAGATACGCAGTATTTT

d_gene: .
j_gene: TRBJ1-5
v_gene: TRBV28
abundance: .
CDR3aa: CASGTQEQPQHF
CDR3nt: TGTGCCAGCGGTACTCAGGAACAGCCCCAGCATTTT

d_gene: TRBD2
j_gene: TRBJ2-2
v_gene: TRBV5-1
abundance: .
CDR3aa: CASSSQLATGELFF
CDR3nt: TGCGCCAGCAGCTCCCAACTAGCGACCGGGGAGCTGTTTTTT

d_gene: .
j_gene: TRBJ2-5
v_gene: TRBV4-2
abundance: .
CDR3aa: CASSPQRGETQYF
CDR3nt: TGTGCCAGCAGCCCCCAAAGGGGAGAGACCCAGTACTTC

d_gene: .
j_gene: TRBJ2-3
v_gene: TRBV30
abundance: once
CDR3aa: CAWSIRGGGRTDTQYF
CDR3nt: TGTGCCTGGAGTATAAGGGGGGGTGGGCGGACAGATACGCAGTATTTT

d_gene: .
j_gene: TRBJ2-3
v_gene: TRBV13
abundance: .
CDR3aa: CASSLLPGTDTQYF
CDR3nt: TGTGCCAGCAGCTTACTTCCGGGCACAGATACGCAGTATTTT

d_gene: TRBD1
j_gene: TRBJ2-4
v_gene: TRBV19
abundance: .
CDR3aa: CASRMDRGGTNIQYF
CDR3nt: TGTGCCAGTAGAATGGACAGGGGGGGAACCAACATTCAGTACTTC

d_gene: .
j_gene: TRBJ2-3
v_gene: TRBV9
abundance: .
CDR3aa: CASSVAGDSIYPTDTQYF
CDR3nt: TGTGCCAGCAGCGTAGCTGGTGACTCAATTTATCCCACAGATACGCAGTATTTT

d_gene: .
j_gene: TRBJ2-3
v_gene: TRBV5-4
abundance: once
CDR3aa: CASSRGLGDVADTQYF
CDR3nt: TGTGCCAGCAGCAGGGGGTTGGGAGATGTCGCAGATACGCAGTATTTT

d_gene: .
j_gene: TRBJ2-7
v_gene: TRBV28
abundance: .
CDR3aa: CASRPPEHYEQYF
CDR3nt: TGTGCCAGCAGGCCCCCGGAGCACTACGAGCAGTACTTC

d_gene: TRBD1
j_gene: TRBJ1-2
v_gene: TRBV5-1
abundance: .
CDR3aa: CASSLGPNTGAGYGYTF
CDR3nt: TGCGCCAGCAGCTTGGGCCCAAATACAGGGGCTGGCTATGGCTACACCTTC